Each of the 2 T cell receptor beta chains below was sequenced from the same sample in a study of PD-L1 blockade in urothelial cancer. The time point was: pretreatment peripheral blood. Repertoires were generated with immunoSEQ multiplex PCR, while TCRdb's copy carries only in-frame clones and drops some. The sample lists some 50,000 clones, around 88% occurring once. The material sequenced was PBMCs, taken around atezolizumab (anti-PD-L1) treatment. Every receptor here comes from a woman in her fifties or sixties with urothelial cancer.

V and J are TRBV7-8 and TRBJ2-5, with D maybe TRBD1 (5 bases). The germline V gene encodes CDR1 SGHVS and CDR2 FQNEAQ. Between the trimmed V and J ends, which lost 2 bases and 1 base, there was a span of 11 bases. The CDR3 runs to 15 residues. The CDR3: CASSLQRQLQETQYF. For the CDR3, the DNA is TGTGCCAGCAGCTTACAGAGACAGCTCCAAGAGACCCAGTACTTC.

The chain uses TRBV29-1 and TRBJ2-7; tentatively, D is TRBD1 (6 bases). Deletions cut 6 bases from V and 5 bases from J, with 11 bases between. The CDR3 covers 11 residues. Germline V gene data show CDR1 as SQVTM and CDR2 as ANQGSEA. The CDR3 here is CSVRQANEQYF. DNA for the CDR3: TGCAGCGTCCGACAGGCTAACGAGCAGTACTTC.